These 6 T cell receptor beta chains originate from one sample sequenced in a study of Graves' ophthalmopathy and Graves' hyperthyroidism. As the template, RNA transcripts were used to amplify TCR beta CDR3 regions. The authors performed first-round RT-PCR with HTBI primers and then a second-round multiplex PCR. In TCRdb, the multiplex PCR reads were re-called with MiXCR into one record per CDR3 protein. The table includes roughly 380,000 distinct CDR3 sequences, approximately 15% detected once. Specimen: peripheral blood. All receptors derive from a woman aged 18-29 years with stable Graves' hyperthyroidism.

The chain joins TRBV5-1 to TRBJ2-2; no reliable D call. The CDR3 spans 15 residues. Trimming removed 5 bases from V and 0 bases from J, with 11 bases in between. The germline gives CDR1 SGHRS, CDR2 YFSETQ. In DNA form, the CDR3 reads TGCGCCAGCAGGCTTCTAGAAGCGAACACCGGGGAGCTGTTTTTT. Translated: CASRLLEANTGELFF.

This clonotype was detected ten times or more. The chain links TRBV29-1 to TRBJ2-7, with D uncertain. The V end was cut by 6 bases, the J end by 3 bases, with 9 bases between. Germline CDR1 SQVTM, CDR2 ANQGSEA. The CDR3 sequence is 11 residues long. CDR3 region: CSVLIDYEQYF. The CDR3 coding sequence is TGCAGCGTCCTGATCGACTACGAGCAGTACTTC.

This clonotype was seen ten or more times. The V and J genes are TRBV10-3 and TRBJ2-2, with D possibly being TRBD2 (5 bases). Germline CDR1 ENHRY, CDR2 SYGVKD. Between the trimmed V and J ends, which lost 2 bases and 0 bases, there was a span of 10 bases. CDR3 length equals 16 residues. CDR3 sequence reads: CAISEGGHPNTGELFF. DNA of the CDR3: TGTGCCATCAGTGAGGGCGGGCACCCGAACACCGGGGAGCTGTTTTTT.

CDR3 in amino acids: CASSSADRQDKQYF. CDR3 nucleotides: TGTGCCAGCAGTTCGGCGGACAGGCAGGATAAGCAGTACTTC. V usage is TRBV6-2 or TRBV6-3 and J usage is TRBJ2-7; 7 bases line up with TRBD1. Germline CDR1 MNHEY, CDR2 SVGEGT. This CDR3 has 14 residues. J was trimmed by 8 bases and V by 4 bases; bases with no gene match: 11.

This clonotype was observed many times. The V call is TRBV6-2 or TRBV6-3, the J call TRBJ2-5, with TRBD2 identical over 11 bases. V shed 6 bases and J 2 bases; nucleotides not matched to a gene: 5. CDR1 and CDR2 (germline): MNHEY, SVGEGT. The CDR3 loop spans 15 amino acids. CDR3 region: CASRLAGGIQETQYF. The DNA for the CDR3 is TGTGCCAGCAGATTAGCGGGGGGGATACAAGAGACCCAGTACTTC.

This clonotype occurred many times. The genes are TRBV20-1 and TRBJ1-1, with no clear D. CDR1 DFQATT and CDR2 SNEGSKA come from the germline V gene (reference sequence). This CDR3 is built from 13 residues. V was shortened by 3 bases and J by 5 bases, with 13 bases between the two germline ends. CDR3: CSASQEARTEAFF. DNA for the CDR3: TGCAGTGCTAGTCAAGAGGCAAGAACTGAAGCTTTCTTT.